The next 28 T cell receptor beta chains were all read from a single sample in a study of cytomegalovirus exposure and HLA in healthy donors. The PCR made use of 60 Vbeta and 13 Jbeta primers. Here immunoSEQ multiplex PCR was the method, and the copy in TCRdb shows in-frame clones only, minus some. The table includes about 160,000 clones, more than 75% detected once. The sequencing sample was made of PBMCs. These receptors came from a male donor in good health and CMV-seronegative.

This chain uses TRBV9 with TRBJ2-5; TRBD1 might be the D (5 bases). V was pared by 1 base and J by 3 bases, with 7 bases between. This CDR3 spans 13 amino acids. Germline assignment: CDR1 SGDLS and CDR2 YYNGEE. CDR3 residues: CASSVTGEETQYF. CDR3 in DNA: TGTGCCAGCAGCGTAACAGGCGAAGAGACCCAGTACTTC.

The rearrangement links TRBV28 to TRBJ1-2; D is unresolved. This CDR3 spans 11 amino acids. In germline, CDR1 is MDHEN, CDR2 SYDVKM. The V gene lost 3 bases and the J gene lost 8 bases, with 7 bases spanning the gap. CDR3 DNA sequence: TGTGCCAGCAGTTTGAGTCTGGGCTACACCTTC. Its protein product is CASSLSLGYTF.

DNA for the CDR3: TGCGCCAGCAGCCAATCCTCCCCAGATACGCAGTATTTT. This codes for CASSQSSPDTQYF. This chain joins TRBV4-3 and TRBJ2-3; D gene ambiguous. CDR3 size: 13 residues. The V end was cut by 2 bases, the J end by 4 bases, with 7 bases between. Germline values: CDR1 LGHNA, CDR2 YSLEER.

As for this clone: The same CDR3 arises from other DNA sequences in this sample as well. The CDR3 nucleotides are TGTGCCACCAGCAGGGTGTCTGGGGGGAATGAGCAGTTCTTC. Translating gives CATSRVSGGNEQFF. J is TRBJ2-1 and V is TRBV15; possible D gene TRBD2, 6 bases. Deletions cut 3 bases from V and 7 bases from J, with 13 bases between. The CDR3 consists of 14 residues. The germline V gene has CDR1 LNHNV and CDR2 YYDKDF (reference sequence).

The chain is built from TRBV13 and TRBJ2-7; D unresolved. This CDR3 is built from 14 residues. Looked up from germline, CDR1 is PRHDT and CDR2 is FYEKMQ (reference sequence). Trimming left V 5 bases short and J 6 bases short, with 17 bases between. CDR3 protein: CASSPGLSRGEQYF. The CDR3 DNA sequence: TGTGCCAGCAGCCCCGGATTGTCTAGAGGCGAGCAGTACTTC.

The rearrangement links TRBV5-1 to TRBJ2-7; the D gene is possibly TRBD2 (6 bases). The CDR3 covers 17 residues. The V end lost 4 bases, the J end lost 5 bases, and 25 bases lay between the germline ends. Per germline, CDR1 SGHRS and CDR2 YFSETQ. The CDR3 region is CASSLRSGSLARDEQYF. The DNA for the CDR3 is TGCGCCAGCAGCCTCCGGTCGGGATCCCTAGCGAGGGACGAGCAGTACTTC.

This clone turned up a few times. V gene TRBV19 combines with J gene TRBJ1-2, with a possible D match to TRBD1 (6 bases). The CDR3 contains 11 residues. Deletions cut 10 bases from V and 10 bases from J, with 16 bases between. Per the germline V gene, CDR1 is LNHDA and CDR2 is SQIVND (reference sequence). The CDR3 sequence: CATTSGQTYTF. CDR3 nucleotide sequence: TGTGCCACGACCTCTGGACAGACCTACACCTTC.

The V call is TRBV30, the J call TRBJ1-3; possibly TRBD1 for D (5 bases). The CDR3 length is 13 residues. Trimming took 5 bases from V and 4 from J, leaving 12 bases between them. CDR1 and CDR2 (germline): GTSNPN, SVGIG (reference sequence). CDR3 in DNA: TGTGCCTGGGAGGAGGGGAGGGGAAACACCATATATTTT. Translating it yields CAWEEGRGNTIYF.

Here the CDR3 reads CASSHPRDSEQYF. The CDR3 DNA follows: TGTGCCAGCAGCCACCCCCGGGATAGCGAGCAGTACTTC. This sequence joins TRBV4-2 and TRBJ2-7; TRBD2 is a possible D gene (5 bases). The CDR3 extends over 13 amino acids. V was trimmed by 3 bases and J by 6 bases, leaving 12 bases between them. The germline gives CDR1 LGHNA, CDR2 YNFKEQ.

The CDR3: CASSLGLDNEKLFF. Here the CDR3 DNA reads TGTGCCAGCAGCCTGGGGCTGGATAATGAAAAACTGTTTTTT. The genes are TRBV27 and TRBJ1-4, with D possibly being TRBD1 (5 bases). Between the trimmed V and J ends, which lost 6 bases and 4 bases, there was a span of 12 bases. CDR1 is MNHEY and CDR2 is SMNVEV in the germline V gene (reference sequence). CDR3 length equals 14 residues.

V usage is TRBV7-6 and J usage is TRBJ2-1; 10 nucleotides agree with TRBD2. V shed 2 bases, J shed 7 bases, and the junction held 2 bases outside the gene matches. Per germline, CDR1 SGHVS and CDR2 FNYEAQ. This CDR3 spans 14 amino acids. CDR3 amino acids: CASSLIAGGNEQFF. CDR3 sequence (DNA): TGTGCCAGCAGCTTAATAGCGGGAGGAAATGAGCAGTTCTTC. Filled out from reference TRBV7-6 and TRBJ2-1, the complete variable domain reads GAGVSQSPRYKVTKRGQDVALRCDPISGHVSLYWYRQALGQGPEFLTYFNYEAQQDKSGLPNDRFSAERPEGSISTLTIQRTEQRDSAMYRCASSLIAGGNEQFFGPGTRLTVL.

About this clone itself: At the DNA level, this CDR3 is encoded by other sequences in the same sample as well. This chain links TRBV5-1 with TRBJ2-3; 7 bases map to TRBD2. The germline gives CDR1 SGHRS, CDR2 YFSETQ. The CDR3 spans 14 residues. The V segment lost 2 bases and the J segment 0 bases; nucleotides outside the gene matches: 0. Here the CDR3 reads CASSLAGSTDTQYF. The CDR3 region has the DNA TGCGCCAGCAGCTTAGCGGGGAGCACAGATACGCAGTATTTT.

The chain couples TRBV5-1 to TRBJ2-1; D is perhaps TRBD1 (5 bases). The germline V gene encodes CDR1 SGHRS and CDR2 YFSETQ. The CDR3 has 14 residues. V lost 5 bases to trimming and J lost 1 base, with 10 bases between them. The CDR3 loop reads CASSQDISYNEQFF. The CDR3 nucleotides are TGCGCCAGCAGTCAGGACATTTCCTACAATGAGCAGTTCTTC.

The rearrangement links TRBV2 to TRBJ2-7, with a tentative D call TRBD2 (5 bases). CDR1 SNHLY and CDR2 FYNNEI come from the germline V gene. The length of the CDR3 is 12 residues. V was trimmed by 11 bases and J by 3 bases, leaving 14 bases between them. The DNA for the CDR3 is TGTGCCCCTTACAACACTAGCTACGAGCAGTACTTC. This codes for CAPYNTSYEQYF.

This clone was recorded only once. The J gene is TRBJ1-5, the V gene TRBV6-1; 9 nucleotides agree with TRBD1. This CDR3 comprises 15 residues. Germline CDR1 reads MNHNS; CDR2 reads SASEGT. V gave up 1 base and J gave up 5 bases; unmatched junction bases: 3. The CDR3 region is CASSEDRGRDQPQHF. The CDR3 DNA reads as TGTGCCAGCAGTGAAGACAGGGGGCGAGATCAGCCCCAGCATTTT.

V usage is TRBV4-1 and J usage is TRBJ2-7; the match to TRBD2 covers 10 bases. Germline values: CDR1 MGHRA, CDR2 YSYEKL. V dropped 8 bases and J dropped 0; count of bases not matched to a gene: 10. This CDR3 is built from 16 residues. The CDR3 DNA sequence: TGCGCCAGCTCCCATGCCGGGACTAGCGTCTCCTACGAGCAGTACTTC. As protein: CASSHAGTSVSYEQYF.

There are a few counts of this clone. The chain couples TRBV4-1 to TRBJ2-5, with 13 bases lining up with TRBD2. The germline gives CDR1 MGHRA, CDR2 YSYEKL. This CDR3 spans 16 amino acids. Trimming removed 3 bases from V and 3 bases from J; junction bases left unmatched: 4. The CDR3 nucleotides read TGCGCCAGCAGCCAGTGGGGACTAGCGGGGAAAGAGACCCAGTACTTC. Its protein is CASSQWGLAGKETQYF.

This clone has only a few counts. Other nucleotide sequences in the sample specify the same CDR3. The chain combines TRBV9 with TRBJ2-2; the match to TRBD1 covers 7 bases. The CDR3 consists of 16 residues. Germline assignment: CDR1 SGDLS and CDR2 YYNGEE. V shed 2 bases and J 2 bases; nucleotides not matched to a gene: 6. CDR3: CASSVYDRVNTGELFF. The CDR3 nucleotides are TGTGCCAGCAGCGTGTACGACAGGGTAAACACCGGGGAGCTGTTTTTT.

V gene TRBV7-2 combines with J gene TRBJ2-1, with 8 bases matching TRBD2. The CDR3 has 14 amino acids. Germline V gene sequence: CDR1 SGHTA, CDR2 FQGNSA. V lost 7 bases to trimming and J lost 7 bases; unmatched junction nucleotides: 9. The CDR3 DNA sequence: TGTGCCAGCAACCCCGAGCGGGAGTTGAATGAGCAGTTCTTC. It yields the protein CASNPERELNEQFF.

This rearrangement joins TRBV6-6 to TRBJ2-3, with D possibly matching TRBD2 (6 bases). The CDR3 is 14 amino acids. Deletions cut 8 bases from V and 5 bases from J, with 17 bases between. Germline-derived CDR1 and CDR2 are MNHNY and SVGAGI (reference sequence). The CDR3 nucleotides are TGTGCCAGCGCGCTACGGGGGAAGGTAGATACGCAGTATTTT. It translates to CASALRGKVDTQYF.

This clone was picked up a small number of times. This chain links TRBV5-8 with TRBJ2-1; D might be TRBD2 (5 bases). V was trimmed by 4 bases and J by 4 bases, leaving 18 bases between them. Germline lookup yields CDR1 SGHTS and CDR2 YDEGEE. The CDR3 consists of 16 residues. CDR3 coding DNA: TGTGCCAGCAGCCGAGGACTCAACCAAAGGTACAATGAGCAGTTCTTC. Its protein product is CASSRGLNQRYNEQFF.

The gene calls are TRBV27 and TRBJ2-2; 9 bases agree with TRBD1. Germline V lookup: CDR1 MNHEY, CDR2 SMNVEV (reference sequence). This CDR3 comprises 16 residues. Germline trimming cut 0 bases from V and 7 bases from J; bases unmatched to any gene: 6. CDR3 residues: CASSLSSGTGIGELFF. Written as DNA, the CDR3 is TGTGCCAGCAGTTTATCTTCCGGGACAGGGATCGGGGAGCTGTTTTTT.

The chain carries TRBV6-6 and TRBJ2-7; tentative D call: TRBD2 (5 bases). CDR3 length: 11 amino acids. Germline values: CDR1 MNHNY, CDR2 SVGAGI (reference sequence). The V end lost 11 bases, the J end lost 0 bases, and 8 bases lay between the germline ends. In DNA, the CDR3 is TGTGCCTGCGGACTCTCCTACGAGCAGTACTTC. It translates to CACGLSYEQYF.

This clone was seen a handful of times. The V gene is TRBV11-2, the J gene TRBJ2-2; 9 positions match TRBD1. Germline loops: CDR1 SGHAT, CDR2 FQNNGV. The CDR3 loop spans 16 amino acids. Trimming at V came to 6 bases and at J to 3 bases, leaving 8 bases not matched to a gene. The CDR3 reads CASRTLQGAYTGELFF. CDR3 bases: TGTGCCAGCAGAACACTACAGGGGGCCTACACCGGGGAGCTGTTTTTT.

A single count supports this clone. This sequence joins TRBV7-8 and TRBJ1-3; D ambiguous. In germline, CDR1 is SGHVS, CDR2 FQNEAQ. This CDR3 has 14 amino acids. V was shortened by 5 bases and J by 2 bases, with 10 bases between the two germline ends. For the CDR3, the DNA is TGTGCCAGCAGCAGGCGCGGTACTGGAAACACCATATATTTT. It is translated as CASSRRGTGNTIYF. Looking up the rest from reference TRBV7-8 and TRBJ1-3 gives the full variable domain: GAGVSQSPRYKVAKRGQDVALRCDPISGHVSLFWYQQALGQGPEFLTYFQNEAQLDKSGLPSDRFFAERPEGSVSTLKIQRTQQEDSAVYLCASSRRGTGNTIYFGEGSWLTVV.

J is TRBJ1-5 and V is TRBV19, with a possible D match to TRBD1 (5 bases). V lost 6 bases, J lost 1 base, and 10 bases lay in between. This CDR3 spans 14 amino acids. Looked up from germline, CDR1 is LNHDA and CDR2 is SQIVND (reference sequence). The DNA of the CDR3 is TGTGCCAGTAGCCCCGGGGGAAGCAATCAGCCCCAGCATTTT. Protein product: CASSPGGSNQPQHF. The variable domain in full, completed from reference TRBV19 and TRBJ1-5, reads DGGITQSPKYLFRKEGQNVTLSCEQNLNHDAMYWYRQDPGQGLRLIYYSQIVNDFQKGDIAEGYSVSREKKESFPLTVTSAQKNPTAFYLCASSPGGSNQPQHFGDGTRLSIL.

This clone was counted a few times. The V call is TRBV5-1, the J call TRBJ1-2; D not certain. V was trimmed by 0 bases and J by 8 bases, leaving 14 bases between them. The V gene's germline CDR1 is SGHRS and CDR2 YFSETQ. The CDR3 is 14 amino acids. The CDR3 region has the DNA TGCGCCAGCAGCTTGGTCCCGACTTCGGAAGGCTACACCTTC. Protein product: CASSLVPTSEGYTF.

The gene calls are TRBV19 and TRBJ1-5, with 8 bases lining up with TRBD1. CDR1 and CDR2 (germline): LNHDA, SQIVND (reference sequence). With V trimmed by 3 bases and J by 2 bases, 3 bases remained unmatched. This CDR3 contains 15 residues. In DNA form, the CDR3 reads TGTGCCAGTAGTATCGAGGACAGGGGCAATCAGCCCCAGCATTTT. Amino acid sequence: CASSIEDRGNQPQHF.